The next 21 T cell receptor beta chains were all read from a single sample in a study of neurological immune-mediated disorders. TCRdb analysed the 5' RACE reads with MiXCR anew, one entry per CDR3 protein. The sample has about 30,000 distinct CDR3 sequences, approximately 5% seen once; the top ten hold approximately 2%. Specimen: CD4+ T cells from blood. The origin of the receptors is a woman aged 50 to 65 in good health.

This clonotype was recorded at least ten times. The V gene is TRBV10-2, the J gene TRBJ1-3; D gene unclear. CDR1 is WSHSY and CDR2 is SAAADI in the germline V gene. V was clipped by 7 bases and J by 0 bases, with 13 bases between them. CDR3 size: 15 residues. The CDR3, as DNA: TGCGCCAGCACTGAAGGACGGCGCTCTGGAAACACCATATATTTT. Translating it yields CASTEGRRSGNTIYF.

This clonotype was seen many times. The V and J genes are TRBV20-1 and TRBJ2-1, with a tentative D call TRBD2 (6 bases). Trimming took off 2 bases at V and 5 bases at J, with 13 bases between the two ends. The CDR3 loop spans 14 amino acids. Germline lookup yields CDR1 DFQATT and CDR2 SNEGSKA (reference sequence). In DNA, the CDR3 is TGCAGTGCTAGATTCCCAGCGGGTCACAATGAGCAGTTCTTC. Its translation is CSARFPAGHNEQFF.

This clonotype occurred a few times. This chain links TRBV2 with TRBJ1-3, with D hard to call. The ends were cut back, 4 bases at V and 1 base at J, with 5 bases in the middle. CDR3 length: 13 residues. CDR1 SNHLY and CDR2 FYNNEI come from the germline V gene. The CDR3 DNA reads TGTGCCAGCAGTGTTGGATCTGGAAACACCATATATTTT. Translating gives CASSVGSGNTIYF.

This clonotype occurred many times. V gene TRBV7-8 combines with J gene TRBJ1-1; 9 positions agree with TRBD1. Germline trimming cut 5 bases from V and 1 base from J; bases unmatched to any gene: 11. From germline, CDR1 is SGHVS and CDR2 FQNEAQ. The CDR3 covers 17 residues. This CDR3 reads CASSRRAGQGKNTEAFF. The CDR3 region has the DNA TGTGCCAGCAGCAGAAGGGCGGGACAGGGAAAGAACACTGAAGCTTTCTTT.

The sample holds many counts of this clonotype. The chain recombines TRBV6-1 with TRBJ1-2; 7 bases line up with TRBD1. After removal of 3 bases from V and 3 bases from J, the junction contained 7 bases not matched to a gene. The CDR3 is 15 residues long. Germline V gene sequence: CDR1 MNHNS, CDR2 SASEGT. CDR3 residues: CASSDPRDSHYGYTF. In DNA form, the CDR3 reads TGTGCCAGCAGTGACCCCCGGGACAGTCACTATGGCTACACCTTC.

This clonotype was seen ten or more times. The chain recombines TRBV20-1 with TRBJ2-2, with TRBD1 matching 7 bases. Germline CDR1 and CDR2: DFQATT and SNEGSKA (reference sequence). This CDR3 has 15 amino acids. Trimming took 5 bases from V and 1 from J; bases not matched to a gene: 7. This CDR3 reads CSAQRDSVNTGELFF. The DNA for the CDR3 is TGCAGTGCTCAGAGGGACAGCGTGAACACCGGGGAGCTGTTTTTT.

This clonotype was recorded many times. The chain recombines TRBV27 with TRBJ2-3; D gene ambiguous. The CDR3 is 14 amino acids. CDR1 is MNHEY and CDR2 is SMNVEV in the germline V gene (reference sequence). V was clipped by 3 bases and J by 4 bases, with 11 bases between them. Here the CDR3 DNA reads TGTGCCAGCAGTTTTGTCGCAGGATCAGATACGCAGTATTTT. Encoded protein: CASSFVAGSDTQYF.

Ten or more counts support this clonotype. The chain links TRBV28 to TRBJ1-2; weak D call: TRBD1 (5 bases). This CDR3 is built from 16 residues. V lost 2 bases and J 5 bases, leaving 18 bases between the germline ends. Per the germline V gene, CDR1 is MDHEN and CDR2 is SYDVKM. Written as DNA, the CDR3 is TGTGCCAGCAGTTTACTGGGCCTCGACAGAAGATATGGCTACACCTTC. Its protein product is CASSLLGLDRRYGYTF.

This clonotype was found many times. V usage is TRBV7-6 and J usage is TRBJ2-1, with TRBD2 matching 9 bases. The CDR3 contains 20 residues. Germline CDR1 SGHVS, CDR2 FNYEAQ. V lost 1 base to trimming and J lost 4 bases; unmatched junction nucleotides: 17. The CDR3 spells CASSLGSRASGETTYNEQFF. DNA of the CDR3: TGTGCCAGCAGCTTAGGATCGAGGGCTAGCGGGGAAACTACTTACAATGAGCAGTTCTTC.

The table lists this clonotype with many counts. The chain recombines TRBV6-1 with TRBJ1-5; no clear D gene. V gave up 1 base and J gave up 3 bases, with 10 bases separating them. The length of the CDR3 is 15 residues. Germline V lookup: CDR1 MNHNS, CDR2 SASEGT. The CDR3 region is CASSEGSRLNQPQHF. CDR3 nucleotide sequence: TGTGCCAGCAGTGAAGGGTCTCGACTCAATCAGCCCCAGCATTTT.

There are many counts of this clonotype. This rearrangement joins TRBV29-1 to TRBJ2-1; D ambiguous. V lost 6 bases, J lost 0 bases, and 6 bases lay in between. Per the germline V gene, CDR1 is SQVTM and CDR2 is ANQGSEA. This CDR3 spans 12 amino acids. The CDR3 reads CSVQASYNEQFF. The CDR3 coding sequence is TGCAGCGTCCAAGCCTCCTACAATGAGCAGTTCTTC.

Comments on this clonotype: A much larger clone lies a single base off, so this may be a read error. The chain carries TRBV7-2 and TRBJ1-2; D not certain. The CDR3 length is 15 residues. Germline-derived CDR1 and CDR2 are SGHTA and FQGNSA. V lost 2 bases, J lost 4 bases, and 14 bases lay in between. The CDR3 nucleotides are TGTGCCAGCAGCTTACACAATGGGTGGCCCTATGGCTACACCTTC. It is translated as CASSLHNGWPYGYTF.

This clonotype showed up many times. The J gene is TRBJ2-1, the V gene TRBV20-1; 10 nucleotides agree with TRBD2. The CDR3 loop spans 15 amino acids. The germline V gene has CDR1 DFQATT and CDR2 SNEGSKA (reference sequence). The junction had 14 bases not matched to a gene; V was cut back by 8 bases and J by 7 bases. CDR3 sequence reads: CSLKGLAELRNEQFF. The CDR3 region has the DNA TGCAGTCTGAAAGGACTAGCGGAACTCCGAAATGAGCAGTTCTTC.

The chain is built from TRBV28 and TRBJ1-5; 10 nucleotides align to TRBD1. The CDR3 runs to 14 residues. The trim removed 4 bases at V and 5 bases at J, leaving 2 bases unmatched. Germline V gene sequence: CDR1 MDHEN, CDR2 SYDVKM. In nucleotides, the CDR3 is TGTGCCAGCAGTTCGACAGGGGGCCATCAGCCCCAGCATTTT. Protein product: CASSSTGGHQPQHF.

In this sample, this clonotype turned up many times. The chain recombines TRBV5-1 with TRBJ1-1; maybe TRBD1 (6 bases). Germline V gene sequence: CDR1 SGHRS, CDR2 YFSETQ. V lost 6 bases and J 0 bases, leaving 12 bases between the germline ends. The CDR3 length is 14 residues. The CDR3 DNA follows: TGCGCCAGCATAAGGGACAATCTGAACACTGAAGCTTTCTTT. It is translated as CASIRDNLNTEAFF.

This clonotype was seen many times. The chain couples TRBV7-2 to TRBJ2-3, with D possibly matching TRBD1 (5 bases). CDR3 length equals 18 residues. Germline assignment: CDR1 SGHTA and CDR2 FQGNSA. V was shortened by 4 bases and J by 3 bases, with 23 bases between the two germline ends. Here the CDR3 reads CASSYHTFSRGRTDTQYF. The CDR3 bases are TGTGCCAGCAGCTACCATACTTTCTCTAGGGGTCGGACAGATACGCAGTATTTT.

This clonotype was picked up many times. This chain uses TRBV20-1 with TRBJ2-5, with D unresolved. Trimming took 2 bases from V and 5 from J, leaving 15 bases between them. The CDR3 has 14 residues. Germline-derived CDR1 and CDR2 are DFQATT and SNEGSKA (reference sequence). CDR3 nucleotide sequence: TGCAGTGCTAGATTAGCAGGCGGAATGGAGACCCAGTACTTC. Its translation is CSARLAGGMETQYF.

Ten or more counts support this clonotype. This rearrangement joins TRBV14 to TRBJ1-2; D gene ambiguous. V was cut by 0 bases and J by 5 bases, with 7 bases left in between. CDR1 and CDR2 (germline): SGHDN, FVKESK. The CDR3 is 13 residues long. The CDR3 coding sequence is TGTGCCAGCAGCCAAGACGAGTTTTATGGCTACACCTTC. Translated: CASSQDEFYGYTF.

This clonotype was counted ten times or more. The chain recombines TRBV7-9 with TRBJ1-5; 8 bases are shared with TRBD1. The CDR3 is 16 residues long. J was trimmed by 4 bases and V by 1 base; bases with no gene match: 6. Germline CDR1 and CDR2: SEHNR and FQNEAQ (reference sequence). The CDR3 region is CASSLVTGVGNQPQHF. The CDR3 nucleotides are TGTGCCAGCAGCTTAGTGACAGGGGTCGGAAATCAGCCCCAGCATTTT.

This clonotype occurred many times. The CDR3 loop is CSASRSGTTDTQYF. CDR3 bases: TGCAGTGCTAGTCGGAGCGGAACCACAGATACGCAGTATTTT. The genes are TRBV20-1 and TRBJ2-3; D might be TRBD2 (5 bases). The germline V and J ends were trimmed by 3 bases and 2 bases, with 12 bases remaining between them. CDR1 DFQATT and CDR2 SNEGSKA come from the germline V gene (reference sequence). This CDR3 has 14 residues.

About this clonotype itself: The junction and the germline gene differ at one end; a read error may be behind it. The chain links TRBV6-1 to TRBJ2-7; TRBD1 aligns across 8 bases. The CDR3 has 14 amino acids. Germline V gene lookup returns CDR1 MNHNS and CDR2 SASEGT. The CDR3 loop reads CVSRVGQVSYEQYF. DNA of the CDR3: TGTGTCAGCAGGGTGGGACAGGTTTCCTACGAGCAGTACTTC.